One and the same sample provided the 22 T cell receptor beta chains below, sequenced in a study of cytotoxic CD8 clonotypes in ibrutinib-treated CLL. Using immunoSEQ multiplex PCR, the repertoire was profiled, and TCRdb retains in-frame clones only, with some absent. Among under 200,000 clones listed, 70% to 85% were seen once. This specimen consisted of PBMCs, obtained after 24 months of ibrutinib treatment. The receptors shown here come from a human donor with chronic lymphocytic leukemia.

Only one count was recorded for this clone. V and J are TRBV29-1 and TRBJ1-2; no clear D. Germline V gene data show CDR1 as SQVTM and CDR2 as ANQGSEA. The V and J ends lost 3 bases and 4 bases respectively, with 12 bases between them. CDR3 length: 13 residues. This CDR3 is CSVEETPRYGYTF. The CDR3 DNA follows: TGCAGCGTTGAGGAGACACCTCGCTATGGCTACACCTTC.

This clone was counted a few times. This chain uses TRBV6-5 with TRBJ1-5; D is uncertain. The CDR3 is 15 amino acids. The V gene's germline CDR1 is MNHEY and CDR2 SVGAGI. Trimming pared 5 bases from V and 0 bases from J, leaving 11 bases between. The CDR3: CASSMYRRSNQPQHF. DNA for the CDR3: TGTGCCAGCAGTATGTACAGACGTAGCAATCAGCCCCAGCATTTT.

The rearrangement uses TRBV19 and TRBJ1-2; D ambiguous. The CDR3 runs to 12 residues. Germline CDR1 and CDR2: LNHDA and SQIVND (reference sequence). V was cut by 5 bases and J by 2 bases, with 6 bases left in between. CDR3 residues: CASSPTNYGYTF. The CDR3 DNA is TGTGCCAGTAGTCCTACCAACTATGGCTACACCTTC.

This rearrangement joins TRBV5-4 to TRBJ2-7; 12 nucleotides align to TRBD2. This CDR3 spans 13 amino acids. The J segment lost 6 bases and the V segment lost 6 bases, leaving 4 bases of the junction unmatched. Germline-derived CDR1 and CDR2 are SGHNT and YYREEE (reference sequence). CDR3 residues: CASKLAGGGEQYF. The CDR3 DNA sequence: TGTGCCAGCAAACTAGCGGGAGGAGGCGAGCAGTACTTC. Full variable domain (missing parts from reference TRBV5-4 and TRBJ2-7): ETGVTQSPTHLIKTRGQQVTLRCSSQSGHNTVSWYQQALGQGPQFIFQYYREEENGRGNFPPRFSGLQFPNYSSELNVNALELDDSALYLCASKLAGGGEQYFGPGTRLTVT.

V usage is TRBV7-2 and J usage is TRBJ2-7, with 9 nucleotides matching TRBD2. V was pared by 5 bases and J by 5 bases, with 7 bases of the junction left unmatched. The CDR3 has 14 residues. The germline CDR1 and CDR2 sequences are SGHTA and FQGNSA. CDR3 bases: TGTGCCAGCAGCCCAGGACTAGCGTTAAACGAGCAGTACTTC. It translates to CASSPGLALNEQYF.

The rearrangement joins TRBV15 to TRBJ2-1; TRBD1 might be the D (5 bases). There are 15 residues in the CDR3. V was shortened by 0 bases and J by 5 bases, with 11 bases between the two germline ends. Germline V gene lookup returns CDR1 LNHNV and CDR2 YYDKDF (reference sequence). CDR3 sequence reads: CATSRERARDNEQFF. CDR3 in DNA: TGTGCCACCAGCAGAGAGCGTGCCAGGGACAATGAGCAGTTCTTC.

The chain combines TRBV29-1 with TRBJ1-1, with D maybe TRBD1 (5 bases). The CDR3 length is 14 residues. Germline CDR1 SQVTM, CDR2 ANQGSEA. Trimming cost V 0 bases and J 3 bases, with 11 bases left between them. Written as DNA, the CDR3 is TGCAGCGTTGAAGATCTGCGGGGGGACACTGAAGCTTTCTTT. Protein: CSVEDLRGDTEAFF.

V and J are TRBV5-1 and TRBJ2-2; 12 positions match TRBD2. The CDR3 is 16 residues long. Germline CDR1 SGHRS, CDR2 YFSETQ. The J segment lost 10 bases and the V segment lost 3 bases, leaving 10 bases of the junction unmatched. CDR3 residues: CASSWAGTSGYSELFF. The CDR3, as DNA: TGCGCCAGCAGCTGGGCCGGGACTAGCGGGTATTCGGAGCTGTTTTTT.

This clone is labeled medium-sized. V usage is TRBV7-3 and J usage is TRBJ1-5; D is unresolved. V lost 2 bases, J lost 0 bases, and 2 bases lay in between. CDR3 length equals 13 residues. Germline values: CDR1 SGHTA, CDR2 FQGTGA. This CDR3 is CASSLDSNQPQHF. CDR3 bases: TGTGCCAGCAGCTTAGATAGCAATCAGCCCCAGCATTTT. The full variable domain, completed using reference TRBV7-3 and TRBJ1-5, is GAGVSQTPSNKVTEKGKYVELRCDPISGHTALYWYRQSLGQGPEFLIYFQGTGAADDSGLPNDRFFAVRPEGSVSTLKIQRTERGDSAVYLCASSLDSNQPQHFGDGTRLSIL.

The gene calls are TRBV28 and TRBJ1-1; D possibly corresponds to TRBD1 (6 bases). The ends were cut back, 5 bases at V and 1 base at J, with 11 bases in the middle. This CDR3 contains 14 residues. The germline gives CDR1 MDHEN, CDR2 SYDVKM. CDR3 sequence: CASSGKGQNTEAFF. The CDR3 DNA reads TGTGCCAGCAGTGGGAAGGGACAGAACACTGAAGCTTTCTTT.

To note about this clone: The junction shows a germline mismatch at one end, possibly a read error. This chain connects TRBV7-9 to TRBJ2-2, with D possibly matching TRBD2 (5 bases). This CDR3 is 17 amino acids long. The V gene's germline CDR1 is SEHNR and CDR2 FQNEAQ (reference sequence). The CDR3 spells CASSQDSLGRSTGELFF. The CDR3 nucleotides read TGCGCCAGCAGCCAAGATAGTTTGGGGAGATCAACCGGGGAGCTGTTTTTT. Combining the CDR3 with reference TRBV7-9 and TRBJ2-2 gives the whole variable domain DTGVSQNPRHKITKRGQNVTFRCDPISEHNRLYWYRQTLGQGPEFLTYFQNEAQLEKSRLLSDRFSAERPKGSFSTLEIQRTEQGDSAMYLCASSQDSLGRSTGELFFGEGSRLTVL.

This sequence joins TRBV5-1 and TRBJ2-1; 10 bases are a match to TRBD1. Germline trimming cut 4 bases from V and 8 bases from J; bases unmatched to any gene: 9. The CDR3 loop spans 15 amino acids. The germline CDR1 and CDR2 sequences are SGHRS and YFSETQ. The CDR3, as DNA: TGCGCCAGCAGCAACCCGGACAGGGGGGTCCATGAGCAGTTCTTC. Translation gives CASSNPDRGVHEQFF.

The genes are TRBV6-1 and TRBJ2-7; D uncertain. Trimming stripped 7 bases from V and 7 bases from J, with 11 bases between. The CDR3 consists of 11 residues. From germline, CDR1 is MNHNS and CDR2 SASEGT. The CDR3 sequence: CASTTPLEQYF. The CDR3 DNA is TGTGCCAGCACTACCCCTTTGGAGCAGTACTTC.

The table lists this clone with a count of one. This chain uses TRBV6-1 with TRBJ2-7; tentative D call: TRBD2 (6 bases). The V end lost 4 bases, the J end lost 4 bases, and 14 bases lay between the germline ends. CDR3 length equals 14 residues. Germline values: CDR1 MNHNS, CDR2 SASEGT. CDR3 protein: CASSVRDSFYEQYF. CDR3 nucleotide sequence: TGTGCCAGCAGTGTCCGGGACTCGTTTTACGAGCAGTACTTC.

This rearrangement joins TRBV5-1 to TRBJ2-2; the D is unclear. The CDR3 has 15 amino acids. Germline V lookup: CDR1 SGHRS, CDR2 YFSETQ. Trimming took off 4 bases at V and 6 bases at J, with 16 bases between the two ends. The CDR3 DNA reads TGCGCCAGCAGCCCATTTACCCTCCGGGCCGGGGAGCTGTTTTTT. It codes for CASSPFTLRAGELFF.

A single count supports this clone. Written as DNA, the CDR3 is TGTGCCAGCAGCCCTAGCCGGGGGCATGGCACTGAAGCTTTCTTT. Protein: CASSPSRGHGTEAFF. The chain is built from TRBV11-3 and TRBJ1-1; D might be TRBD1 (6 bases). CDR1 is SGHNT, CDR2 YENEEA, per germline. There are 15 residues in the CDR3. The V gene lost 5 bases and the J gene lost 4 bases, with 17 bases spanning the gap.

V gene TRBV6-5 combines with J gene TRBJ2-1, with TRBD1 matching 9 bases. The CDR3 extends over 15 amino acids. The trim removed 6 bases at V and 4 bases at J, leaving 7 bases unmatched. The V gene's germline CDR1 is MNHEY and CDR2 SVGAGI. In DNA, the CDR3 is TGTGCCAGCAGGGGACAGGGATTCTCTTACAATGAGCAGTTCTTC. This gives the protein CASRGQGFSYNEQFF.

V usage is TRBV6-5 and J usage is TRBJ1-2, with D possibly matching TRBD1 (5 bases). The length of the CDR3 is 13 residues. The germline CDR1 and CDR2 sequences are MNHEY and SVGAGI. V gave up 7 bases and J gave up 8 bases, with 17 bases separating them. As DNA, the CDR3 is TGTGCCAGCATCGGGCATCTGGGGGTGGGCTACACCTTC. Amino acid sequence: CASIGHLGVGYTF.

The chain carries TRBV6-1 and TRBJ2-7; no reliable D call. This CDR3 is 15 amino acids long. V shed 4 bases and J shed 2 bases, with 15 bases lying between them. Germline CDR1 and CDR2: MNHNS and SASEGT. The CDR3 protein is CASSGGRLTTYEQYF. The DNA for the CDR3 is TGTGCCAGCAGTGGGGGAAGGCTAACCACCTACGAGCAGTACTTC.

There are a few counts of this clone. This chain uses TRBV28 with TRBJ1-5, with D perhaps TRBD1 (6 bases). The CDR3 loop spans 15 amino acids. V lost 7 bases and J 3 bases, leaving 16 bases between the germline ends. CDR1 is MDHEN, CDR2 SYDVKM, per germline. In DNA form, the CDR3 reads TGTGCCAGCAACCAAAAGTGGGGGCTCAATCAGCCCCAGCATTTT. Amino acids: CASNQKWGLNQPQHF.

The genes are TRBV18 and TRBJ2-7, with D hard to call. This CDR3 is built from 13 residues. The V gene's germline CDR1 is KGHSH and CDR2 LQKENI. Trimming left V 4 bases short and J 2 bases short, with 9 bases between. The CDR3 loop is CASSHLDPYEQYF. Here the CDR3 DNA reads TGTGCCAGCTCACATTTAGATCCCTACGAGCAGTACTTC.

Within the sample, this clone is medium-sized. This chain joins TRBV6-1 and TRBJ1-5; 7 bases line up with TRBD1. This CDR3 is 15 amino acids long. Germline-derived CDR1 and CDR2 are MNHNS and SASEGT. V trimming: 5 bases; J trimming: 5 bases; junction bases outside the gene matches: 9. CDR3: CASSKQGNWDQPQHF. CDR3 bases: TGTGCCAGCAGTAAACAGGGGAATTGGGATCAGCCCCAGCATTTT.